This T cell receptor beta chain was recorded in a study of CD8+CD57+ T cells in acquired aplastic anemia listed by TCRdb under 2018. Study-level background: On average, sorted CD4+ and CD8+ cells yielded about 3 ug of extracted DNA, with a range of about 0.19 to 30 ug. CD8+CD57+ expansion was defined as a frequency above the mean frequency observed in healthy subjects.

This clonotype was seen once. The specificity of this receptor is unknown. It has no much larger one-base neighbor in the sample; base qualities were not kept. Support from one read is weak. What the authors observed across the whole study: Roughly 31 CD8+ CDR3 sequences were shared between patients and controls but appeared highly expressed in patients and within their immunodominant clones. Patients and healthy controls showed no significant difference in CD8+ Simpson's diversity (P=0.060).

TCR beta VDJ combination and CDR3 sequence profiling used genomic DNA as the template. An Illumina HiSeq 2000 was used for TCR repertoire sequencing. In the source study's methods: Repertoire assessment relied on Simpson's diversity index, CDR3 size and DJ length profiles, and TRBV/TRBJ rearrangement plots. Whichever DNA sequence was most abundant in the deep sequencing data was defined as the immunodominant clone. CDR3 amino acid sequences were checked for sharing across subjects and were also compared against the VDJdb database and published repertoires. Using fastp trimming at Q25 and MiXCR clonotype assembly, TCRdb reanalyzed the public sequencing data and kept in-frame beta chains. Rows matching on CDR3 protein sequence are summarized as one entry with the most common DNA and genes. TCRdb, not the original authors, processed these V and J calls. The table for this sample lists around 290,000 distinct CDR3 sequences; about three fifths of them were counted only once. Clones ranked in the top ten supply roughly 1.3% of the sample.

The patients picked for sequencing were ones in whom flow cytometry had shown an expansion of CD8+CD57+ cells. All patients had severe acquired aplastic anemia diagnosed by International Study of Aplastic Anemia and Agranulocytosis and Camitta criteria. No patient had received any therapy when blood was sampled. The study deep-sequenced TCR repertoires of sorted CD4+ and CD8+ blood T cells from severe aplastic anemia patients and healthy subjects. In the USA, patient enrollment took place under clinicaltrials.gov protocols 00001620, 01623167, 00001397, 00071045, 00081523 and 00961064. Ficoll-Paque density gradient centrifugation was used to isolate peripheral blood mononuclear cells. Before DNA extraction, CD4+ and CD8+ T cells were sorted with FACS or magnetic beads. The CDR3 contains 15 residues, cysteine and phenylalanine counted. CDR3 DNA is the only sequence kept; it has 45 bases, read in frame from the first base. Trimming accounts for 0 bases at V and 8 bases at J, while the number of junction bases matched to no gene is 10. The germline V gene (reference sequence) sets CDR1 to DFQATT and CDR2 to SNEGSKA.

Sample: sorted CD4+, CD8+, or CD8+CD57+ T cells (not recorded which) from PBMCs. This chain is built from TRBV20-1 and TRBJ2-1; 7 bases in between match TRBD1. The TCR sequence derives from a human donor with aplastic anemia. For the CDR3, the sequence is CSARDPDRFMDEQFF. The DNA reads TGCAGTGCTAGAGATCCGGACAGGTTTATGGATGAGCAGTTCTTC.